A single sample gave rise to the 24 T cell receptor beta chains below, sequenced in a study of blood T cell repertoires in COVID-19. Measured with immunoSEQ multiplex PCR; TCRdb has only the in-frame clones, and not every one. The table shows hundreds of thousands of clones, with around 89% occurring only once. What was sequenced was PBMCs or T cells enriched from blood (not recorded which). Source of these receptors: a man under 40 who had recovered from COVID-19.

This chain uses TRBV5-1 with TRBJ2-7, with TRBD1 matching over 7 bases. The CDR3 length is 15 residues. The germline V gene has CDR1 SGHRS and CDR2 YFSETQ. With V trimmed by 5 bases and J by 2 bases, 10 bases remained unmatched. As DNA, the CDR3 is TGCGCCAGCAGGTCGGGCAGGGGGTTCACCTACGAGCAGTACTTC. Translating gives CASRSGRGFTYEQYF.

This clone was detected only once. CDR3 in DNA: TGTGCCAGCAGTCTACAGGGGTGGGGCGAAAAACTGTTTTTT. It encodes CASSLQGWGEKLFF. The chain recombines TRBV7-2 with TRBJ1-4, with 7 nucleotides matching TRBD1. The germline gives CDR1 SGHTA, CDR2 FQGNSA. After removal of 6 bases from V and 8 bases from J, the junction contained 9 bases not matched to a gene. The length of the CDR3 is 14 residues.

V gene TRBV5-1 combines with J gene TRBJ2-1; 9 bases match TRBD2. The CDR3 extends over 18 amino acids. The J segment lost 2 bases and the V segment lost 4 bases, leaving 13 bases of the junction unmatched. CDR1 SGHRS and CDR2 YFSETQ come from the germline V gene. In DNA, the CDR3 is TGCGCCAGCAGCCTCAGGACTAGCGTGCGTGGACCCTACAATGAGCAGTTCTTC. Protein product: CASSLRTSVRGPYNEQFF.

The chain has TRBV4-1 and TRBJ1-4; 10 bases agree with TRBD1. CDR3 length: 16 amino acids. V lost 1 base and J lost 8; bases outside the gene matches: 7. Germline lookup yields CDR1 MGHRA and CDR2 YSYEKL. This CDR3 is CASSQGAGTGDEKLFF. The CDR3 DNA sequence: TGCGCCAGCAGCCAAGGAGCCGGGACAGGGGACGAAAAACTGTTTTTT.

The J gene is TRBJ1-2, the V gene TRBV28, with D unclear. The germline V and J ends were trimmed by 11 bases and 1 base, with 11 bases remaining between them. The CDR3 extends over 12 amino acids. Per the germline V gene, CDR1 is MDHEN and CDR2 is SYDVKM. This chain's CDR3 is CAASSGNYGYTF. CDR3 nucleotides: TGTGCCGCCTCCTCGGGTAACTATGGCTACACCTTC.

The genes are TRBV28 and TRBJ2-1, with TRBD2 matching 9 bases. The germline gives CDR1 MDHEN, CDR2 SYDVKM. The V and J ends lost 2 bases and 8 bases, in that order; junction bases with no gene match: 7. The CDR3 runs 15 residues. Here the CDR3 DNA reads TGTGCCAGCAGTTTACCGGCTAGCGGGACCCATGAGCAGTTCTTC. Protein: CASSLPASGTHEQFF. Using reference TRBV28 and TRBJ2-1 for the parts outside the CDR3, the full variable domain is DVKVTQSSRYLVKRTGEKVFLECVQDMDHENMFWYRQDPGLGLRLIYFSYDVKMKEKGDIPEGYSVSREKKERFSLILESASTNQTSMYLCASSLPASGTHEQFFGPGTRLTVL.

The V gene is TRBV2, the J gene TRBJ2-7; 13 bases are shared with TRBD2. After removal of 4 bases from V and 0 bases from J, the junction contained 9 bases not matched to a gene. CDR1 and CDR2 (germline): SNHLY, FYNNEI. CDR3 size: 18 residues. CDR3 in amino acids: CASSVGRRTSGSSYEQYF. In DNA form, the CDR3 reads TGTGCCAGCAGTGTGGGCAGGAGGACTAGCGGGAGCTCCTACGAGCAGTACTTC. The variable domain in full, with the rest retrieved from reference TRBV2 and TRBJ2-7, is EPEVTQTPSHQVTQMGQEVILRCVPISNHLYFYWYRQILGQKVEFLVSFYNNEISEKSEIFDDQFSVERPDGSNFTLKIRSTKLEDSAMYFCASSVGRRTSGSSYEQYFGPGTRLTVT.

The chain carries TRBV11-2 and TRBJ2-1; 10 bases map to TRBD2. The CDR3 is 14 residues long. CDR1 and CDR2 (germline): SGHAT, FQNNGV. J lost 6 bases, V lost 5 bases, and 4 bases had no gene match. Here the CDR3 reads CASSPRLAGNEQFF. The CDR3 DNA is TGTGCCAGCAGCCCCAGACTAGCGGGCAATGAGCAGTTCTTC.

CDR3 in DNA: TGTGCCAGTAGTATCGGGGGGCAGGGGCGATCTAGGAACAATGAGCAGTTCTTC. Its translation: CASSIGGQGRSRNNEQFF. V gene TRBV19 combines with J gene TRBJ2-1, with D possibly TRBD2 on 7 matching bases. CDR1 is LNHDA and CDR2 is SQIVND in the germline V gene (reference sequence). The ends were cut back, 3 bases at V and 5 bases at J, with 23 bases in the middle. CDR3 length equals 18 residues.

In its sample, this clone was seen once. V gene TRBV15 combines with J gene TRBJ2-7; 14 bases match TRBD2. Germline CDR1 LNHNV, CDR2 YYDKDF (reference sequence). After removal of 1 base from V and 0 bases from J, the junction contained 8 bases not matched to a gene. This CDR3 spans 19 amino acids. CDR3 sequence: CATSRVPGLAGVNSYEQYF. The CDR3, as DNA: TGTGCCACCAGCAGAGTTCCGGGACTAGCGGGAGTAAACTCCTACGAGCAGTACTTC.

This clone was counted a single time. CDR3: CASSFGGATNNSPLHF. The DNA for the CDR3 is TGTGCCAGCAGCTTTGGGGGGGCCACCAATAATTCACCCCTCCACTTT. The chain combines TRBV5-6 with TRBJ1-6; TRBD1 might be the D (6 bases). There are 16 residues in the CDR3. Germline values: CDR1 SGHDT, CDR2 YYEEEE. Trimming cost V 2 bases and J 5 bases, with 14 bases left between them.

This chain connects TRBV10-2 to TRBJ2-1; 13 bases fit TRBD2. Losses at the gene ends were 6 bases for V and 9 bases for J; bases not matched to a gene: 8. The CDR3 runs 15 residues. Germline assignment: CDR1 WSHSY and CDR2 SAAADI. CDR3 bases: TGCGCCAGCAGAGCACTAGCGGGAGGGGCGGGTGAGCAGTTCTTC. Encoded protein: CASRALAGGAGEQFF.

V is TRBV28 and J is TRBJ2-1; a weak D match, TRBD2 (6 bases). The germline V gene encodes CDR1 MDHEN and CDR2 SYDVKM. V gave up 7 bases and J gave up 8 bases, with 18 bases separating them. The CDR3 contains 14 residues. CDR3 coding DNA: TGTGCCAGCAACGACCGGCCCCGGAGGGATGAGCAGTTCTTC. Its protein is CASNDRPRRDEQFF.

This chain links TRBV10-1 with TRBJ2-5, with D possibly TRBD1 on 6 matching bases. Trimming took off 6 bases at V and 2 bases at J, with 19 bases between the two ends. The CDR3 contains 16 residues. Germline V lookup: CDR1 WNHNN, CDR2 SYGVQD (reference sequence). The chain's CDR3 is CASREEAGVMQETQYF. In DNA form, the CDR3 reads TGCGCCAGCAGGGAGGAGGCAGGGGTTATGCAAGAGACCCAGTACTTC.

This rearrangement joins TRBV5-6 to TRBJ2-3, with 11 bases aligning to TRBD2. The CDR3 totals 16 residues. Germline V lookup: CDR1 SGHDT, CDR2 YYEEEE. V dropped 1 base and J dropped 0; count of bases not matched to a gene: 1. The CDR3 here is CASSLRLAGSTDTQYF. CDR3 bases: TGTGCCAGCAGCTTGCGACTAGCGGGGAGCACAGATACGCAGTATTTT.

The V gene is TRBV27, the J gene TRBJ2-7; 7 nucleotides line up with TRBD2. Germline-derived CDR1 and CDR2 are MNHEY and SMNVEV (reference sequence). The length of the CDR3 is 15 residues. Trimming removed 5 bases from V and 5 bases from J; junction bases left unmatched: 12. Written as DNA, the CDR3 is TGTGCCAGCAGTGAACGAGCGGGAATAAGTGACGAGCAGTACTTC. Translation gives CASSERAGISDEQYF.

The chain recombines TRBV11-3 with TRBJ2-1, with a possible D match to TRBD2 (5 bases). Trimming took 1 base from V and 7 from J, leaving 11 bases between them. Germline-derived CDR1 and CDR2 are SGHNT and YENEEA. The CDR3 consists of 14 residues. The DNA of the CDR3 is TGTGCCAGCAGCTTAGGTTTCGAGGGAAATGAGCAGTTCTTC. Protein product: CASSLGFEGNEQFF. Full variable domain (outside the CDR3, taken from reference TRBV11-3 and TRBJ2-1): EAGVVQSPRYKIIEKKQPVAFWCNPISGHNTLYWYLQNLGQGPELLIRYENEEAVDDSQLPKDRFSAERLKGVDSTLKIQPAELGDSAVYLCASSLGFEGNEQFFGPGTRLTVL.

The V gene is TRBV28, the J gene TRBJ1-1; 10 bases fit TRBD1. Losses at the gene ends were 2 bases for V and 7 bases for J; bases not matched to a gene: 4. The CDR3 is made up of 14 amino acids. CDR1 MDHEN and CDR2 SYDVKM come from the germline V gene. In DNA, the CDR3 is TGTGCCAGCAGTTTAAAATGGGACAGGGGTGAAGCTTTCTTT. It yields the protein CASSLKWDRGEAFF.

This clone was seen only a few times. The chain has TRBV18 and TRBJ2-3; TRBD1 is a possible D gene (6 bases). Trimming cost V 2 bases and J 1 base, with 13 bases left between them. The CDR3 is made up of 16 amino acids. Germline-derived CDR1 and CDR2 are KGHSH and LQKENI. DNA of the CDR3: TGTGCCAGCTCACCAGACTGGGGGCAGGGCACAGATACGCAGTATTTT. Translating it yields CASSPDWGQGTDTQYF.

The gene calls are TRBV28 and TRBJ2-7; 8 bases fit TRBD2. The CDR3 totals 13 residues. Germline V lookup: CDR1 MDHEN, CDR2 SYDVKM. V was pared by 10 bases and J by 3 bases, with 8 bases of the junction left unmatched. Written as DNA, the CDR3 is TGTGCCACCCTCCGGGGGGGAAACTACGAGCAGTACTTC. Protein: CATLRGGNYEQYF.

This clone was detected a few times. This sequence joins TRBV29-1 and TRBJ1-3; the match to TRBD1 covers 7 bases. From germline, CDR1 is SQVTM and CDR2 ANQGSEA. The CDR3 has 15 amino acids. With 3 bases clipped from V and 2 bases from J, the junction kept 7 bases outside the gene matches. The CDR3 spells CSVDPLQGAGNTIYF. Written as DNA, the CDR3 is TGCAGCGTTGATCCTTTGCAGGGGGCTGGAAACACCATATATTTT.

The chain carries TRBV27 and TRBJ1-1, with 9 bases fitting TRBD1. The V segment lost 5 bases and the J segment 4 bases; nucleotides outside the gene matches: 11. The CDR3 is 16 residues long. Per the germline V gene, CDR1 is MNHEY and CDR2 is SMNVEV (reference sequence). CDR3 DNA: TGTGCCAGCAGTGTACAGGGGGCGCGCTTGGCCACTGAAGCTTTCTTT. It encodes CASSVQGARLATEAFF.

This chain joins TRBV27 and TRBJ2-3; 12 bases map to TRBD2. Germline V gene data show CDR1 as MNHEY and CDR2 as SMNVEV (reference sequence). The CDR3 contains 15 residues. The trim removed 5 bases at V and 6 bases at J, leaving 6 bases unmatched. The CDR3 DNA is TGTGCCAGCAGTGCGACTAGCGGGAGTATGGATACGCAGTATTTT. It translates to CASSATSGSMDTQYF.

This clone was counted a single time. The chain employs TRBV24-1 and TRBJ1-4; D remains unclear. Germline assignment: CDR1 KGHDR and CDR2 SFDVKD. V was clipped by 4 bases and J by 0 bases, with 14 bases between them. This CDR3 is built from 17 residues. CDR3 bases: TGTGCCACCAGTGACTCGACGGGATTTGCAACTAATGAAAAACTGTTTTTT. This sequence encodes CATSDSTGFATNEKLFF.